The 7 T cell receptor beta chains in this list originate from one sample, sequenced in a study of T-cell memory formation after mild COVID-19. Using its own MiXCR run on the 5' RACE reads, TCRdb lists one record per CDR3 protein. The table includes hundreds of thousands of distinct CDR3 sequences, about 20% detected once. Sequences were obtained from PBMCs or a T cell subset sorted from them (not recorded which). The source is an adult woman who had mild COVID-19 (a few samples of this study predate the infection). Cell type and time point are not known.

This clonotype was seen a handful of times. The chain couples TRBV12-3 or TRBV12-4 to TRBJ2-1, with 8 bases lining up with TRBD1. V gave up 3 bases and J gave up 5 bases; unmatched junction bases: 6. The CDR3 covers 15 residues. Here the CDR3 DNA reads TGTGCCAGCAGTTTCCAGCGGACAGGGAACAATGAGCAGTTCTTC. It translates to CASSFQRTGNNEQFF.

This clonotype was detected a few times. The rearrangement joins TRBV30 to TRBJ2-3, with D perhaps TRBD2 (6 bases). Deletions cut 0 bases from V and 6 bases from J, with 10 bases between. The CDR3 loop spans 13 amino acids. CDR1 is GTSNPN and CDR2 is SVGIG in the germline V gene (reference sequence). The DNA of the CDR3 is TGTGCCTGGAGTGTACTAGGAGGGGATACGCAGTATTTT. It is translated as CAWSVLGGDTQYF.

The chain couples TRBV9 to TRBJ2-1; D is perhaps TRBD1 (7 bases). CDR1 and CDR2 from the germline V gene are SGDLS and YYNGEE. The CDR3 sequence is 15 residues long. V dropped 3 bases and J dropped 9 bases, with 19 bases sitting between them. CDR3 loop: CASSAPSTGRSEQFF. DNA of the CDR3: TGTGCCAGCAGCGCGCCTTCGACAGGGAGGAGTGAGCAGTTCTTC.

This clonotype was recorded many times. V and J are TRBV5-4 and TRBJ2-7; tentatively, D is TRBD1 (5 bases). V was pared by 5 bases and J by 0 bases, with 6 bases between. CDR3 length equals 12 residues. Germline V gene sequence: CDR1 SGHNT, CDR2 YYREEE (reference sequence). The CDR3 is CASSDSSYEQYF. The DNA for the CDR3 is TGTGCCAGCAGTGACAGCTCCTACGAGCAGTACTTC.

This chain joins TRBV18 and TRBJ2-3, with D possibly TRBD2 on 5 matching bases. V was cut by 3 bases and J by 2 bases, with 18 bases left in between. The CDR3 is 17 residues long. The germline V gene encodes CDR1 KGHSH and CDR2 LQKENI. The CDR3 DNA reads as TGTGCCAGCTCACCCCTACGGGATACCGAACTCACAGATACGCAGTATTTT. As protein: CASSPLRDTELTDTQYF.

The rearrangement joins TRBV6-2 or TRBV6-3 to TRBJ2-1; D possibly uses TRBD1 or TRBD2 (5 bases each). This CDR3 has 13 residues. CDR1 and CDR2 (germline): MNHEY, SVGEGT. Trimming removed 8 bases at V and 3 bases at J, with 11 bases between. As DNA, the CDR3 is TGTGCCAGCGAGAGTGGGGGCTACAATGAGCAGTTCTTC. This translates into CASESGGYNEQFF.

The DNA for the CDR3 is TGTGCCACCAGTGCCGTTCCAGGGGGACTAGCGGTAAATTTGCAGTATTTT. It translates to CATSAVPGGLAVNLQYF. The chain employs TRBV24-1 and TRBJ2-3, with TRBD2 matching over 11 bases. This CDR3 is built from 17 residues. CDR1 is KGHDR, CDR2 SFDVKD, per germline. V trimming: 5 bases; J trimming: 11 bases; junction bases outside the gene matches: 17.